The clone carrying this TCR beta chain occurred a few times. The antigen remains undetermined. TCRdb passed the 5' RACE reads through MiXCR, listing each CDR3 protein once. Seen here are 85,000 to 100,000 distinct CDR3 sequences, approximately 19% observed once, and the top ten hold just over 20%. This entry is derived from a study of spatial heterogeneity in lung cancer. Study at large: Each distinct TCR and UMI combination averaged more than ten appearances in raw reads. Study-wide points: In blood, ubiquitous expanded tumor TCRs appeared more at resection than follow-up.

Time point in this sample: blood at routine non-recurrence follow-up after resection. Whole RNA, which was extracted from tumor, nontumor lung tissue or frozen PBMC, was sequenced without any cell sorting. The receptor comes from a male donor with early-stage non-small cell lung cancer. Sequencing used PBMCs, obtained at follow-up.

CDR3 sequence: CASSGQGYEQYF. The CDR3 DNA follows: TGCGCCAGCAGCGGACAGGGATACGAGCAGTACTTC. The rearrangement links TRBV5-1 to TRBJ2-7; TRBD1 matches at 8 bases. V shed 4 bases, J shed 4 bases, and the junction held 1 base outside the gene matches. The germline gives CDR1 SGHRS, CDR2 YFSETQ. The length of the CDR3 is 12 residues.